Detailed here is one T cell receptor (beta chain). Its antigen remains unidentified. No much larger clonotype is one base removed from it; base qualities were not supplied. Measured from the cysteine to the phenylalanine, the CDR3 is 15 residues long. Just CDR3 DNA is preserved here, 45 bases in frame from base 1. Germline trimming amounts to 0 bases on V and 6 bases on J, with 7 as the count of junction bases outside the gene matches. The CDR1 and CDR2 encoded by the germline V gene are SGHRS and YFSETQ. This sample stems from a study of blood T cell repertoires in COVID-19 (dated by TCRdb to between 2020 and 2021). Regarding the study in general: Collaborator samples came from the United States, Italy and Spain and covered acute and convalescent phases of COVID-19. The material from the prospective study consisted of cDNA or gDNA derived from T cells, B-cell-depleted T cells, or PBMCs. Subjects who had been exposed to COVID-19, were actively infected with it, or had recovered from it provided the deeply sampled blood TCRbeta repertoires that made up the dataset. The repertoires were released in a freely available public database intended as a resource for research on the immune response to SARS-CoV-2. Samples were obtained from the ongoing ImmuneRACE study (first 160 participants) and from 1,254 subjects provided by 6 global collaborators. The sample metadata nearly always contained a de-identified subject ID, COVID-19 status, age in years and sex. HLA class I and class II types, where available, came from metadata supplied by the sample provider rather than from assay-based typing. General study outcomes and caveats: The quantity of clinical and demographic metadata differed by source and by participant and was supplied without curation.

Whole blood was collected in K2EDTA tubes by collaborating institutions according to the institutions' own protocols. For TCRbeta analysis, collaborators shipped samples in one of three forms: frozen whole blood, isolated PBMCs, or DNA extracted from either of those sample types. TCRbeta CDR3 regions were amplified from genomic DNA using the immunoSEQ Assay, a bias-controlled multiplex PCR. The original pipeline was this. The number of nucleated cells in each sample was estimated by amplification of reference gene primers within the assay. Sequence reads were collapsed and filtered to measure the absolute abundance of every unique TCRbeta CDR3 rearrangement. Productive Simpson clonality was computed per sample as the square root of Simpson's diversity index over productive rearrangements. TCRdb stores this immuneACCESS table with in-frame sequences only. Part of the clones is absent; in the studies checked, under half of the shortfall reflects unresolved V genes, and no reason is known for the rest. Clone size and V and J calls were adopted from that table, with D and trimming inferred from the DNA. The sample data list some 250,000 clones, and less than 90% of these were observed just once. The ten top clones hold under 5.5% of the sample.

The source of this sequence is a man in his sixties with acute or convalescent COVID-19. The sample was peripheral blood. The sequence joins TRBV5-1 to TRBJ1-2; 8 nucleotides in the junction match TRBD1. The CDR3 in this case is CASSLDQGAVDGYTF. At the DNA level, the sequence is TGCGCCAGCAGCTTGGATCAGGGGGCGGTGGATGGCTACACCTTC. The CDR3, completed at both ends by the reference TRBV5-1 and TRBJ1-2 genes, gives the full variable domain KAGVTQTPRYLIKTRGQQVTLSCSPISGHRSVSWYQQTPGQGLQFLFEYFSETQRNKGNFPGRFSGRQFSNSRSEMNVSTLELGDSALYLCASSLDQGAVDGYTFGSGTRLTVV.